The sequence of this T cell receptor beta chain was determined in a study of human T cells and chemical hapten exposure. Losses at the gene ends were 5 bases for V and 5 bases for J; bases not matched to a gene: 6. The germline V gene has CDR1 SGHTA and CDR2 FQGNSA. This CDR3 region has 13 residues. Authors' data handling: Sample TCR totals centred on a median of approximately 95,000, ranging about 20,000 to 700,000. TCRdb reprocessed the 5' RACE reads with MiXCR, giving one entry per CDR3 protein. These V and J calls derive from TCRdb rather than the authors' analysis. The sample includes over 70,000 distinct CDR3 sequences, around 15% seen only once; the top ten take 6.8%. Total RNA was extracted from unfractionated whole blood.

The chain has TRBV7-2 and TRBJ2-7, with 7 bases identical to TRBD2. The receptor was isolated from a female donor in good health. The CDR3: CASSPGRGDEQYF. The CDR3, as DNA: TGTGCCAGCAGCCCCGGCCGGGGGGACGAGCAGTACTTC.